This is a list of T cell receptor beta chains from one sample in a study of blood T cell repertoires in COVID-19. TCRdb's table, derived via immunoSEQ multiplex PCR, lists solely in-frame clones and lacks some. The sample lists over 120,000 clones, approximately 88% seen once, with about 5.1% in the top ten. The specimen sequenced was peripheral blood. The origin of the receptors is a human donor in a cohort sampled during active COVID-19. Both conserved end residues are part of each CDR3. The D gene is left open where the match is weak. The size field is filled for only some rows; it gives once, few, many or a size class.

d_call j_call v_call clone_size cdr3_aa cdr3_nt
TRBD2 TRBJ2-5 TRBV6-6 - CASSYSTAGGGTQYF TGTGCCAGCAGTTACTCGACAGCGGGAGGAGGGACCCAGTACTTC
- TRBJ1-1 TRBV6-6 - CASSDSTEAFF TGTGCCAGCAGTGACAGTACTGAAGCTTTCTTT
TRBD1 TRBJ2-5 TRBV19 - CASSIGDRGRETQYF TGTGCCAGTAGTATAGGGGACAGGGGGAGGGAGACCCAGTACTTC
TRBD1 TRBJ1-6 TRBV7-8 few CASSLRQGNSPLHF TGTGCCAGCAGCCTACGACAGGGGAATTCACCCCTCCACTTT
- TRBJ1-1 TRBV13 - CASSLGAENTEAFF TGTGCCAGCAGCTTAGGAGCGGAGAACACTGAAGCTTTCTTT
TRBD1 TRBJ2-5 TRBV7-2 once CASSAGQGTGAQETQYF TGTGCCAGCAGCGCTGGACAGGGGACAGGGGCACAAGAGACCCAGTACTTC
- TRBJ2-3 TRBV15 - CATRLGRDTITDTQYF TGTGCCACCAGGCTCGGCAGGGACACTATCACAGATACGCAGTATTTT
TRBD2 TRBJ2-5 TRBV6-5 - CASSLAGGAETQYF TGTGCCAGCAGTTTAGCGGGGGGGGCGGAGACCCAGTACTTC
- TRBJ1-2 TRBV27 - CASSLRGGAGGYTF TGTGCCAGCAGTTTAAGGGGGGGCGCAGGGGGCTACACCTTC
- TRBJ1-1 TRBV6-6 - CASKGEALNTEAFF TGTGCCAGCAAAGGTGAGGCCCTGAACACTGAAGCTTTCTTT
TRBD2 TRBJ2-1 TRBV18 - CASSASGGYNEQFF TGTGCCAGCTCCGCTAGCGGGGGTTACAATGAGCAGTTCTTC
- TRBJ1-2 TRBV4-2 - CASSQVQQTLNGYTF TGTGCCAGCAGCCAAGTTCAACAGACGTTAAACGGCTACACCTTC
- TRBJ2-5 TRBV3-1/TRBV3-2 - CASSPQGETQYF TGTGCCAGCAGCCCTCAGGGAGAGACCCAGTACTTC
- TRBJ2-1 TRBV12-3/TRBV12-4 - CASSLTVNEQFF TGTGCCAGCAGTTTGACAGTCAATGAGCAGTTCTTC
TRBD1 TRBJ2-7 TRBV7-6 few CASSPVQGARGDEQYF TGTGCCAGCAGTCCGGTACAGGGGGCCCGGGGGGACGAGCAGTACTTC
- TRBJ2-3 TRBV21-1 - CASSKSHPQGALKDTQYF TGTGCCAGCAGCAAATCCCACCCCCAGGGGGCGCTTAAAGATACGCAGTATTTT
- TRBJ2-7 TRBV29-1 - CSVGELVEQYF TGCAGCGTTGGAGAACTAGTCGAGCAGTACTTC
- TRBJ2-5 TRBV7-8 - CASSPEGSVTQYF TGTGCCAGCAGCCCGGAGGGTAGTGTGACCCAGTACTTC
- TRBJ2-5 TRBV6-6 many CASSYWPEGETQYF TGTGCCAGCAGTTACTGGCCGGAGGGCGAGACCCAGTACTTC
TRBD1 TRBJ1-2 TRBV30 - CAWSVQGGTRSGYTF TGTGCCTGGAGTGTACAGGGGGGGACTCGGAGCGGCTACACCTTC
- TRBJ1-6 TRBV24-1 few CATICYRDLHF TGTGCCACCATTTGTTACCGGGACCTCCACTTT